The entry below describes one TCR beta chain. Study processing details: From reference gene primer amplification, estimates of nucleated cell counts were derived. The data were produced by immunoSEQ multiplex PCR, yet TCRdb's version contains in-frame clones alone and is incomplete. Clonal size and the V and J genes are those of that table, whereas D and trimming came from the DNA. The sample has 270,000 or so clones, approximately 90% seen once. This specimen belongs to a study of blood T cell repertoires in COVID-19. Study-wide background: PBMCs, B-cell-depleted T cells, or T cells were the source of the cDNA or gDNA that made up the material.

The material sequenced was peripheral blood. The sequence came from a man in his forties with acute or convalescent COVID-19.

In DNA, the CDR3 is TGTGCCAGTAGTAAAGCACCCTCGGGGGATCAGCCCCAGCATTTT. It specifies CASSKAPSGDQPQHF. J is TRBJ1-5 and V is TRBV19, with TRBD1 as a possible D gene (5 bases). This CDR3 is 15 amino acids long. Germline CDR1 LNHDA, CDR2 SQIVND (reference sequence). V was cut by 4 bases and J by 5 bases, with 15 bases left in between. The full variable domain, rest sourced from reference TRBV19 and TRBJ1-5, is DGGITQSPKYLFRKEGQNVTLSCEQNLNHDAMYWYRQDPGQGLRLIYYSQIVNDFQKGDIAEGYSVSREKKESFPLTVTSAQKNPTAFYLCASSKAPSGDQPQHFGDGTRLSIL.